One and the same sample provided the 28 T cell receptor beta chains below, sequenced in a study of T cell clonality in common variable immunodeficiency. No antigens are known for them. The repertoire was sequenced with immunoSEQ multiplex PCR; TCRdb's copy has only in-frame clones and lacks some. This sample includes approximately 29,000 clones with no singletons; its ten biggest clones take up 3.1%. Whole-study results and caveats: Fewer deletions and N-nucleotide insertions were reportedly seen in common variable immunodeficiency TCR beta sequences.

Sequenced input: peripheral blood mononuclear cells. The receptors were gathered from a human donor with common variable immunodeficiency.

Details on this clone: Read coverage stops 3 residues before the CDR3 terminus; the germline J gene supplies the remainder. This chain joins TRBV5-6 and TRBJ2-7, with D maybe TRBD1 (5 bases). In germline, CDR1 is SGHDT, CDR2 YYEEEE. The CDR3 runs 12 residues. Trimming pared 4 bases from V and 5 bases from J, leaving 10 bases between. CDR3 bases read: TGTGCCAGCAGCGTTACAGGCAACGAG. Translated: CASSVTGNE. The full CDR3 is CASSVTGNEQYF.

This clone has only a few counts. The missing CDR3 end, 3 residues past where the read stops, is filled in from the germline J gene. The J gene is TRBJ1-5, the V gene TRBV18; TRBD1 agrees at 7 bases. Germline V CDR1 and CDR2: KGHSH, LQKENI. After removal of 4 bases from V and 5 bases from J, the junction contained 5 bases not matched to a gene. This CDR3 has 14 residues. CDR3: CASSLNRGDQPQHF. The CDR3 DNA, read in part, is TGTGCCAGCTCACTTAACAGGGGTGATCAGCCC.

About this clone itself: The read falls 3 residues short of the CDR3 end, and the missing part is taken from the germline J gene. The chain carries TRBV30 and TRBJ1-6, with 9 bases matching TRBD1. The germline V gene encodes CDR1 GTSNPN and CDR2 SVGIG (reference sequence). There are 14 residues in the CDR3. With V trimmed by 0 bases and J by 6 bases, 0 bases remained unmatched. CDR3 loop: CAWSVTGGNSPLHF. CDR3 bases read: TGTGCCTGGAGTGTGACAGGGGGTAATTCACCC.

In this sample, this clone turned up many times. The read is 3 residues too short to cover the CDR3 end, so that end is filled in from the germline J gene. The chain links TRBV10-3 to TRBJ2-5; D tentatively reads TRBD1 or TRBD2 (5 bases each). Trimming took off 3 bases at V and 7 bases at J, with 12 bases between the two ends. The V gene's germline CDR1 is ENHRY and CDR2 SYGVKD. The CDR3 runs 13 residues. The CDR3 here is CAISEGLRGTQYF. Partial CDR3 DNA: TGTGCCATCAGTGAAGGGCTGAGGGGGACC.

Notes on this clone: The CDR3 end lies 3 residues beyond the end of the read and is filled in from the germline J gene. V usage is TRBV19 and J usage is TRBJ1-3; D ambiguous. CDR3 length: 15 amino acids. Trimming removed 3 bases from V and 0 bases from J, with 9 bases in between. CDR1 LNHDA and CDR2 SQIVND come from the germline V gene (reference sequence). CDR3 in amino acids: CASSIAASSGNTIYF. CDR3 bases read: TGTGCCAGTAGTATCGCAGCGAGCTCTGGAAACACC. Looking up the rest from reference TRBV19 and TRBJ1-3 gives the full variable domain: DGGITQSPKYLFRKEGQNVTLSCEQNLNHDAMYWYRQDPGQGLRLIYYSQIVNDFQKGDIAEGYSVSREKKESFPLTVTSAQKNPTAFYLCASSIAASSGNTIYFGEGSWLTVV.

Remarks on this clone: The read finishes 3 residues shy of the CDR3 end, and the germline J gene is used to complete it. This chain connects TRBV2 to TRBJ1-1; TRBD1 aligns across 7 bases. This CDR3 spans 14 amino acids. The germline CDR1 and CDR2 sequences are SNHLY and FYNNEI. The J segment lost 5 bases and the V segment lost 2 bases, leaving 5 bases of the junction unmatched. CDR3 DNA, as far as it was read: TGTGCCAGCAGTGAATCAGGGGGGACGACTGAA. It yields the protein CASSESGGTTE. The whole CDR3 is CASSESGGTTEAFF.

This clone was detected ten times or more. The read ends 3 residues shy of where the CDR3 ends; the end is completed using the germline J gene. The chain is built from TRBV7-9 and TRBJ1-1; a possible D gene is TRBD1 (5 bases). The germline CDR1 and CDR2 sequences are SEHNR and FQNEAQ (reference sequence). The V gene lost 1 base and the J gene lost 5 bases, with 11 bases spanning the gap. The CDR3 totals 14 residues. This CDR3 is CASSLDQGWTEAFF. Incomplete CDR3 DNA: TGTGCCAGCAGCTTAGATCAGGGATGGACTGAA.

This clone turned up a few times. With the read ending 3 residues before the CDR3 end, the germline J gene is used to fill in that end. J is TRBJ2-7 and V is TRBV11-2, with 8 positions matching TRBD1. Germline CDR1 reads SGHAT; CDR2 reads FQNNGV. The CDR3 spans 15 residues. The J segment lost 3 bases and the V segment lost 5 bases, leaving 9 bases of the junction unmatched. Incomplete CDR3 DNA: TGTGCCAGCAGCGCACACACACAGGGGGGCTACGAG. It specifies CASSAHTQGGYE. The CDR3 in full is CASSAHTQGGYEQYF.

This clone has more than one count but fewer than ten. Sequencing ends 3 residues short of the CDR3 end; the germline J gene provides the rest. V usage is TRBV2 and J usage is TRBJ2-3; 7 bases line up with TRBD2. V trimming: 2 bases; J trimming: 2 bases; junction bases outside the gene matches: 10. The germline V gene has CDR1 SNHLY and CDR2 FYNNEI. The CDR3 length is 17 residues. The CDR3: CASSEPFGAGDTDTQYF. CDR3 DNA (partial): TGTGCCAGCAGTGAACCCTTTGGGGCGGGGGACACAGATACG.

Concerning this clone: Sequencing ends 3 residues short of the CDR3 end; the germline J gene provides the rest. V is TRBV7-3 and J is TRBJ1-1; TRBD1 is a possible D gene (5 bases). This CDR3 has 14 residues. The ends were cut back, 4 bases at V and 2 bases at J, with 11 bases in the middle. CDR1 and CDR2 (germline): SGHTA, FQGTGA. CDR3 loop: CASSSTGTNTEAFF. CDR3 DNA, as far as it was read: TGTGCCAGCAGCTCAACCGGGACTAACACTGAA.

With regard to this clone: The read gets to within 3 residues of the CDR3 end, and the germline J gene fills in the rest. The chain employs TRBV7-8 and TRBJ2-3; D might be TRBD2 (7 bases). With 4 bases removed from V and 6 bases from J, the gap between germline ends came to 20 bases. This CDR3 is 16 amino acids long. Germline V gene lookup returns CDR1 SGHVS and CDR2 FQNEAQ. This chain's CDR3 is CASSSEASGGGDTQYF. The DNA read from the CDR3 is TGTGCCAGCAGCTCCGAGGCTAGCGGAGGGGGGGATACG.

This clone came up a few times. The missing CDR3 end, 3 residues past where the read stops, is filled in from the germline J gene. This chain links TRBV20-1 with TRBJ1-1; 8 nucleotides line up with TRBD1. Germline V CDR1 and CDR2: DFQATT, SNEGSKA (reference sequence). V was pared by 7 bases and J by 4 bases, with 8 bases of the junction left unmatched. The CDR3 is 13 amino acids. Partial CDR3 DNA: TGCAGTGACCCCAGGGGGCGCCGCACTGAA. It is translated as CSDPRGRRTE. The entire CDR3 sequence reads CSDPRGRRTEAFF.

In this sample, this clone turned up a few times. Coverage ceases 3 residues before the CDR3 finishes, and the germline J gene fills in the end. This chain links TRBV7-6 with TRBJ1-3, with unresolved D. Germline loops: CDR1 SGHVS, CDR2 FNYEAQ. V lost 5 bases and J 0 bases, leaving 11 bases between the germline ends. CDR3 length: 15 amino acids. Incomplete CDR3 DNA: TGTGCCAGCAGCCCAGACTCCTCCTCTGGAAACACC. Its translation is CASSPDSSSGNT. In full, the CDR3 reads CASSPDSSSGNTIYF.

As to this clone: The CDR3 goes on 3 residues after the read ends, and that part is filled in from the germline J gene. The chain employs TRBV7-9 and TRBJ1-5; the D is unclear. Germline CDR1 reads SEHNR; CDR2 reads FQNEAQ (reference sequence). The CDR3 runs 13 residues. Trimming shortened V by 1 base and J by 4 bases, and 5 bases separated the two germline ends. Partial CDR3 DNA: TGTGCCAGCAGCTTAGAACGGAATCAGCCC. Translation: CASSLERNQP. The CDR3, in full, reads CASSLERNQPQHF.

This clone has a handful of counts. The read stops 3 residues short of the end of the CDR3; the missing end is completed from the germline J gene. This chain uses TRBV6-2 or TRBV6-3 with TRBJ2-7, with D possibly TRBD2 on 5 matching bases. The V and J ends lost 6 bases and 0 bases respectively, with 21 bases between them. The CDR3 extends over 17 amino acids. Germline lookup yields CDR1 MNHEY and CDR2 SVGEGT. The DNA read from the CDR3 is TGTGCCAGCAGGACTCTGTGGAGCGGCCTGGACTCCTACGAG. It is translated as CASRTLWSGLDSYE. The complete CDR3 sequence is CASRTLWSGLDSYEQYF.

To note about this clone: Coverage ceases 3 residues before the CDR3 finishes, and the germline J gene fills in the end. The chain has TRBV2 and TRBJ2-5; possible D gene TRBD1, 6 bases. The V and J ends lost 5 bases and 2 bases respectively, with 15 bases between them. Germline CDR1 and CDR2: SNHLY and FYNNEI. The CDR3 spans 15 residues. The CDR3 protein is CASSTRQARQETQYF. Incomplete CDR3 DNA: TGTGCCAGCAGTACACGACAGGCCAGACAAGAGACC.

The covered CDR3 bases are TGTGCCAGCAGCACGGGACTAGCGGGCAACAATGAG. The encoded protein is CASSTGLAGNNE. The full-length CDR3 reads as CASSTGLAGNNEQFF. The rearrangement joins TRBV6-2 or TRBV6-3 to TRBJ2-1; 12 positions match TRBD2. The read falls 3 residues short of the CDR3 end, and the missing part is taken from the germline J gene. CDR3 length: 15 residues. The germline CDR1 and CDR2 sequences are MNHEY and SVGEGT. Unmatched junction bases numbered 5, after V lost 6 bases and J lost 5 bases.

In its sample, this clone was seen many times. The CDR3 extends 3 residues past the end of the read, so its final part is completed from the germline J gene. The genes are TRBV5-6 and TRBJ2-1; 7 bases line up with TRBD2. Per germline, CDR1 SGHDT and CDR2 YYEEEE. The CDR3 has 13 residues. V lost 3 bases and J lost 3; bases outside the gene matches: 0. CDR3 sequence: CASSSGGYNEQFF. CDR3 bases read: TGTGCCAGCAGCTCGGGGGGCTACAATGAG.

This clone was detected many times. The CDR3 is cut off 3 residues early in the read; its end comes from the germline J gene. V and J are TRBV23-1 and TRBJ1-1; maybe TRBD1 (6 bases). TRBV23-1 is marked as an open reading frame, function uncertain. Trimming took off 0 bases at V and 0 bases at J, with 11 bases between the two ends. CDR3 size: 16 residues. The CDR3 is CASSQSLGQMNTEAFF. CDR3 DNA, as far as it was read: TGCGCCAGCAGTCAATCTCTGGGACAAATGAACACTGAA.

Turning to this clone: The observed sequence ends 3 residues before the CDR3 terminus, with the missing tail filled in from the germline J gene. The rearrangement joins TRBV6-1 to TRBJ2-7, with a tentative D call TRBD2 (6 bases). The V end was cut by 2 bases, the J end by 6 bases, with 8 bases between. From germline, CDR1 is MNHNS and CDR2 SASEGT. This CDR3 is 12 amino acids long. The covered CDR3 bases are TGTGCCAGCAGTGAAATGGGGGGCGAG. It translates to CASSEMGGE. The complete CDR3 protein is CASSEMGGEQYF.

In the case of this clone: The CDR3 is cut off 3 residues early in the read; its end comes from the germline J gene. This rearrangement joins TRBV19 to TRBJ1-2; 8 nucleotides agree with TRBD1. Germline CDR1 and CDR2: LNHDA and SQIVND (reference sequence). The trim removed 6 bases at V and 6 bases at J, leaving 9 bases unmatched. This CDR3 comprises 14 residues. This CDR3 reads CASSQDRAGNGYTF. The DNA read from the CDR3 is TGTGCCAGTAGCCAGGACAGGGCGGGTAATGGC.

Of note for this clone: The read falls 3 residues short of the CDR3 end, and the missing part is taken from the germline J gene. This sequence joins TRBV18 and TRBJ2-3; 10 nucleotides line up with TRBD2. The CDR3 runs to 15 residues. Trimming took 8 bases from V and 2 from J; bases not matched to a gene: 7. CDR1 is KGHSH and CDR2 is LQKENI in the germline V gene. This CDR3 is CASRPGLAFTDTQYF. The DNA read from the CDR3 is TGTGCCAGCCGTCCGGGACTAGCGTTCACAGATACG.

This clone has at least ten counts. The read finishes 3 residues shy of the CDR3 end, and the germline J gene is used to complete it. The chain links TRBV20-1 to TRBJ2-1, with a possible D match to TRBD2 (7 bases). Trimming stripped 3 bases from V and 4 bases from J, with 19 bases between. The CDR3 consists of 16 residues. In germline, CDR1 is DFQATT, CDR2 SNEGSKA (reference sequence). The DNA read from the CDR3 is TGCAGTGCTAGGCCCCGCGCGGGGGCCGGATACAATGAG. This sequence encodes CSARPRAGAGYNE. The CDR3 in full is CSARPRAGAGYNEQFF.

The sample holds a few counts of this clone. The CDR3 is CASRVGGLPYEQYF. Incomplete CDR3 DNA: TGTGCCAGCAGAGTAGGGGGCCTTCCCTACGAG. V gene TRBV2 combines with J gene TRBJ2-7, with 7 positions matching TRBD1. The observed sequence ends 3 residues before the CDR3 terminus, with the missing tail filled in from the germline J gene. CDR1 SNHLY and CDR2 FYNNEI come from the germline V gene. The CDR3 consists of 14 residues. With 6 bases clipped from V and 2 bases from J, the junction kept 7 bases outside the gene matches.

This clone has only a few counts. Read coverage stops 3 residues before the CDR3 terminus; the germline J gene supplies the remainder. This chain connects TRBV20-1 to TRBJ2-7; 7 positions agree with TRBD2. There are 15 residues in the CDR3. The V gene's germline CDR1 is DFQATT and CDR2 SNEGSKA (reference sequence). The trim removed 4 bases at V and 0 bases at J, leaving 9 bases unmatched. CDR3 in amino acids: CSATRLALLSYEQYF. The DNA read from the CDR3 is TGCAGTGCTACCCGACTAGCCCTCCTCTCCTACGAG.

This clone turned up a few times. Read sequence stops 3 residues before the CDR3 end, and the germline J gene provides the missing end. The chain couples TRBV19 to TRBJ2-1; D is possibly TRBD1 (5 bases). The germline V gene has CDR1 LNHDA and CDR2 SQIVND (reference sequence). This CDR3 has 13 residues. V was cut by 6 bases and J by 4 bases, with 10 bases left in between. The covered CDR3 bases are TGTGCCAGTAGAGGACATACGTACAATGAG. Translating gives CASRGHTYNE. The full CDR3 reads CASRGHTYNEQFF.

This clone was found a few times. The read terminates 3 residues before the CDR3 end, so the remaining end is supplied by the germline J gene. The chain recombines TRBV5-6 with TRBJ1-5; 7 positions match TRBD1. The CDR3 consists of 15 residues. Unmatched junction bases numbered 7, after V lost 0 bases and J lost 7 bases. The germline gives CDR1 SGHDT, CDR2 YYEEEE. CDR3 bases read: TGTGCCAGCAGCTTGGCCGGGGGCAGGGGGCAGCCC. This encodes CASSLAGGRGQP. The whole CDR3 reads CASSLAGGRGQPQHF.

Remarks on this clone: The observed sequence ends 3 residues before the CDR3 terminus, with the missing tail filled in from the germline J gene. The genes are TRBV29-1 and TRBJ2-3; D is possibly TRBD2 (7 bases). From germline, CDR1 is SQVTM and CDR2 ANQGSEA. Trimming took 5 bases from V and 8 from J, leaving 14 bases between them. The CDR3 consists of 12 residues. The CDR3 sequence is CSVRGGAGTQYF. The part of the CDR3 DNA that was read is TGCAGCGTTAGGGGGGGGGCCGGTACG.